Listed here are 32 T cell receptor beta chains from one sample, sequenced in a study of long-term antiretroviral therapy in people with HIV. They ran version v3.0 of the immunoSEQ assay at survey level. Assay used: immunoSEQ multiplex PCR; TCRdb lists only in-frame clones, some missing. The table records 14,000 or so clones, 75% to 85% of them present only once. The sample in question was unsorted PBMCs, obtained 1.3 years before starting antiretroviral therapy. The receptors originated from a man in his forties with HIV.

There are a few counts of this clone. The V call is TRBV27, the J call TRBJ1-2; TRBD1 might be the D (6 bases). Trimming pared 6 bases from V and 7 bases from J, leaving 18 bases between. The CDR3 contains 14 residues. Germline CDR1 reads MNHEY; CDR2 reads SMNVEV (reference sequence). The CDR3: CASRSQGRTVGYTF. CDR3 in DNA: TGTGCCAGCAGGTCCCAGGGGCGAACTGTTGGCTACACCTTC.

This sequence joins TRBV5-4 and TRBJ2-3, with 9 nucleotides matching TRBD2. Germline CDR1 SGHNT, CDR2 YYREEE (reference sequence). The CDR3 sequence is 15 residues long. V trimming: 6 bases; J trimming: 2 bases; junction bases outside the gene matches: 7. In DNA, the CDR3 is TGTGCCAGCACCTCGGCGGGGGGGAACACAGATACGCAGTATTTT. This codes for CASTSAGGNTDTQYF.

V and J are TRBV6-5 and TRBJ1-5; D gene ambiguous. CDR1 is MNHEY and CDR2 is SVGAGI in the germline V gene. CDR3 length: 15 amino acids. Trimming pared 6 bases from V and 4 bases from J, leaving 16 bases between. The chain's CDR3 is CASRADGGLNQPQHF. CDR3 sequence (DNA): TGTGCCAGCAGGGCGGACGGTGGACTAAATCAGCCCCAGCATTTT.

CDR3 protein: CAWSVLEGLSEAFF. CDR3 nucleotides: TGTGCCTGGAGTGTACTCGAGGGTTTAAGCGAAGCTTTCTTT. The genes are TRBV30 and TRBJ1-1; D not resolved. CDR1 GTSNPN and CDR2 SVGIG come from the germline V gene (reference sequence). The CDR3 runs to 14 residues. Trimming stripped 0 bases from V and 8 bases from J, with 16 bases between.

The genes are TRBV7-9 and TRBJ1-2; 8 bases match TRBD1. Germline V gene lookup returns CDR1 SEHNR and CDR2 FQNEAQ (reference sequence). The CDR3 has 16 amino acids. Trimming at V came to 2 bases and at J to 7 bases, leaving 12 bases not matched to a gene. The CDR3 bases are TGTGCCAGCAGCTTATCCTCGGGGAGACAGGGGCTTGGCTACACCTTC. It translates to CASSLSSGRQGLGYTF.

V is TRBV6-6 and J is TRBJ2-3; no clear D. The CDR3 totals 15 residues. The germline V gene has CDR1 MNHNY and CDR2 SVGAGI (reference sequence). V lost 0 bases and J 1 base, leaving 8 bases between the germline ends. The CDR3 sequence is CASSYSRVGTDTQYF. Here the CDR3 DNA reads TGTGCCAGCAGTTACTCAAGGGTAGGCACAGATACGCAGTATTTT.

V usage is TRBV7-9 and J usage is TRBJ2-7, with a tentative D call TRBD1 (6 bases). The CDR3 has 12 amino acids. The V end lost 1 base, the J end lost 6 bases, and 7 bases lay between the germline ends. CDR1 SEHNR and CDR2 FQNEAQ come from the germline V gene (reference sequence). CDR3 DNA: TGTGCCAGCAGCTTAGGACAGGTCGAGCAGTACTTC. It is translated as CASSLGQVEQYF.

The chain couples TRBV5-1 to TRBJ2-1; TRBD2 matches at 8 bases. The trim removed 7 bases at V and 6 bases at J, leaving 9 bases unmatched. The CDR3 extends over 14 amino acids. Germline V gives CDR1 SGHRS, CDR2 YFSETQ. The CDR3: CASGYGGASNEQFF. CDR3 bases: TGCGCCAGCGGATACGGGGGGGCTAGCAATGAGCAGTTCTTC.

This chain's CDR3 is CASSQGFMNTEAFF. CDR3 in DNA: TGTGCCAGCAGCCAGGGTTTCATGAACACTGAAGCTTTCTTT. The chain links TRBV6-5 to TRBJ1-1, with D maybe TRBD1 (5 bases). The germline V gene has CDR1 MNHEY and CDR2 SVGAGI. V was clipped by 6 bases and J by 0 bases, with 11 bases between them. The CDR3 extends over 14 amino acids.

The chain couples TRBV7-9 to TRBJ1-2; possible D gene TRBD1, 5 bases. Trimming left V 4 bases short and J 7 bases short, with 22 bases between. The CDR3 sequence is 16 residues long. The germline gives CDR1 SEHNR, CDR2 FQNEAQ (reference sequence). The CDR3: CASSSRADPTTGGYTF. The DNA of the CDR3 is TGTGCCAGCAGCTCCAGGGCGGATCCTACTACCGGTGGCTACACCTTC.

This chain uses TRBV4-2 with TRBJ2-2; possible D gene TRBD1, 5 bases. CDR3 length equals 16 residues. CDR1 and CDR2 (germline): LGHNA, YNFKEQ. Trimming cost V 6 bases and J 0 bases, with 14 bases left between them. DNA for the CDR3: TGTGCCAGCAGTAGACAGTACGCTACGAACACCGGGGAGCTGTTTTTT. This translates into CASSRQYATNTGELFF.

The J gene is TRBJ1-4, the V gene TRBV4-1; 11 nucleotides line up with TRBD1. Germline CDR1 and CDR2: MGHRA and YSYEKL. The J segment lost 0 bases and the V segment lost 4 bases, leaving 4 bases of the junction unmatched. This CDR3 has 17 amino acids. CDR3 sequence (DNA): TGCGCCAGCAGCCCCGGACAGGGGGCTGCAACTAATGAAAAACTGTTTTTT. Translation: CASSPGQGAATNEKLFF.

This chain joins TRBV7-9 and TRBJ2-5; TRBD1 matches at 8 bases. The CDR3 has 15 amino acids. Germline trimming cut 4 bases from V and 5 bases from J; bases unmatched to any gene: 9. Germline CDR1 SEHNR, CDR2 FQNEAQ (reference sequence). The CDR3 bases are TGTGCCAGCAGCTCCCCCGACAGGGGATGGGAGACCCAGTACTTC. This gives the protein CASSSPDRGWETQYF.

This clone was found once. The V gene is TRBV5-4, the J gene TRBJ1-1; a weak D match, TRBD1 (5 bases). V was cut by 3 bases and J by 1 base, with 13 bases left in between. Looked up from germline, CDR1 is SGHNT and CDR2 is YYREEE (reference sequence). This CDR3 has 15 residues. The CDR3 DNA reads TGTGCCAGCAGCTGGGGTTTGACAGAGAACACTGAAGCTTTCTTT. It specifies CASSWGLTENTEAFF.

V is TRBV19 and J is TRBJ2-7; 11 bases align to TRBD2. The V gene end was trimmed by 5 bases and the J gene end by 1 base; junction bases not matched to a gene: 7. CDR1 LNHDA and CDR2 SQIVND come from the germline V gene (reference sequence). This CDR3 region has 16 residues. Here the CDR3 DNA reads TGTGCCAGTAGTTTTGAAGGGACTAGCGGTTCCTACGAGCAGTACTTC. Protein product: CASSFEGTSGSYEQYF.

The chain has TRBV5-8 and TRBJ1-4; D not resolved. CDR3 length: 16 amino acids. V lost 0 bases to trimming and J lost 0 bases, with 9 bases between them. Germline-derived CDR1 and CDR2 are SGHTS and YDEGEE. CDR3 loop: CASSLGGRATNEKLFF. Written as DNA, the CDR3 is TGTGCCAGCAGCTTGGGGGGAAGGGCAACTAATGAAAAACTGTTTTTT.

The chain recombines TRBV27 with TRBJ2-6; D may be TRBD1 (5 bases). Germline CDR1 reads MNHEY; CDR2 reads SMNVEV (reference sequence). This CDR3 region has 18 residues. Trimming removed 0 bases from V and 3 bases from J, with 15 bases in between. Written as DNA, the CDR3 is TGTGCCAGCAGTTTATCCCCCTCACAGGTTAATGGGGCCAACGTCCTGACTTTC. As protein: CASSLSPSQVNGANVLTF.

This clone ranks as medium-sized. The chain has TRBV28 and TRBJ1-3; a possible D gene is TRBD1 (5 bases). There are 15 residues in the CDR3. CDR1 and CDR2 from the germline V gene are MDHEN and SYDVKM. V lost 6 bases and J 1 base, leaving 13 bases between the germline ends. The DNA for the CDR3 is TGTGCCAGCAGGGGCAGGGAAGATTCTGGAAACACCATATATTTT. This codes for CASRGREDSGNTIYF.

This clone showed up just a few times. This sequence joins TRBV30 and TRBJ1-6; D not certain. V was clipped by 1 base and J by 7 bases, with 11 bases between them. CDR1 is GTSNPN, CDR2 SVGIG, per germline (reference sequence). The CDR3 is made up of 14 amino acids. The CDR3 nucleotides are TGTGCCTGGAGTGCGTGGACGAGGAATTCACCCCTCCACTTT. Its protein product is CAWSAWTRNSPLHF.

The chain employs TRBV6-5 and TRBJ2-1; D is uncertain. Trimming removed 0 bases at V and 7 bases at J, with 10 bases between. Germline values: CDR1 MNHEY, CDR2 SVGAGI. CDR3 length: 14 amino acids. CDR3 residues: CASSYSRQRNEQFF. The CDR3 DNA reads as TGTGCCAGCAGTTACTCAAGGCAGAGGAATGAGCAGTTCTTC.

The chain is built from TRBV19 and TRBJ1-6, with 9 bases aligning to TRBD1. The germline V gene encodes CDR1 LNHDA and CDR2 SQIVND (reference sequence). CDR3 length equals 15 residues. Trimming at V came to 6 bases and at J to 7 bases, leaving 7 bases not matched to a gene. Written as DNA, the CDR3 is TGTGCCAGTAGACCGGGGACAGGGTGGAATTCACCCCTCCACTTT. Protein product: CASRPGTGWNSPLHF.

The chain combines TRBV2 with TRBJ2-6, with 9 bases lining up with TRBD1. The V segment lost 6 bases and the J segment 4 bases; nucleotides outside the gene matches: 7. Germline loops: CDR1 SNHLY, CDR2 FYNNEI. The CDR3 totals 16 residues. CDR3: CASRPGQGAGANVLTF. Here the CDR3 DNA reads TGTGCCAGCAGACCGGGACAGGGTGCGGGGGCCAACGTCCTGACTTTC. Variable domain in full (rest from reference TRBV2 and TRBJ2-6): EPEVTQTPSHQVTQMGQEVILRCVPISNHLYFYWYRQILGQKVEFLVSFYNNEISEKSEIFDDQFSVERPDGSNFTLKIRSTKLEDSAMYFCASRPGQGAGANVLTFGAGSRLTVL.

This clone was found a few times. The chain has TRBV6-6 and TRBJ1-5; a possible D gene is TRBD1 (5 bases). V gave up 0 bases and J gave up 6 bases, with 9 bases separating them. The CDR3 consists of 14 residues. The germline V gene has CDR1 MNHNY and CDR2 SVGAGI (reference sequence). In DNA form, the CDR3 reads TGTGCCAGCAGTTACTCAGGAGGGGCTCAGCCCCAGCATTTT. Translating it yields CASSYSGGAQPQHF.

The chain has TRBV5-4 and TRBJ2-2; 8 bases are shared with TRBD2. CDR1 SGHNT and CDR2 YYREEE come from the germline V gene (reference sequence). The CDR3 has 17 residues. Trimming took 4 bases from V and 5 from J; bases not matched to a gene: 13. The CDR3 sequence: CASSPTGAGAITGELFF. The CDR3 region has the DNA TGTGCCAGCAGCCCCACGGGAGCGGGGGCGATTACCGGGGAGCTGTTTTTT.

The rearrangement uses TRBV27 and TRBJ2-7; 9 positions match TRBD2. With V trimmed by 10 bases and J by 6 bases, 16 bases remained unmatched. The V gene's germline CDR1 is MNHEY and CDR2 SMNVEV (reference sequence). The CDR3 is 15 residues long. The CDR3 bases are TGTGCCACCGCTGGTTCGAAGCGGGGGGTGGGCGAGCAGTACTTC. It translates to CATAGSKRGVGEQYF.

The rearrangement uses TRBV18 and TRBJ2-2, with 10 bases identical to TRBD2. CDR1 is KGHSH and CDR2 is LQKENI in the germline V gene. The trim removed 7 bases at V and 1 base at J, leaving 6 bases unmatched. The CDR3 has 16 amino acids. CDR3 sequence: CASLGLAEWNTGELFF. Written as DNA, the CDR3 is TGTGCCAGCTTAGGACTAGCGGAATGGAACACCGGGGAGCTGTTTTTT.

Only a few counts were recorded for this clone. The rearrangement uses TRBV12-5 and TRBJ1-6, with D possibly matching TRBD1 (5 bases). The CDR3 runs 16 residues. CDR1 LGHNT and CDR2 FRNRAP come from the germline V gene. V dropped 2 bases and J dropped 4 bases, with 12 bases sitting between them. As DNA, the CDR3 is TGTGCTAGTGGTTTGTCCCTGGGACCGTATAATTCACCCCTCCACTTT. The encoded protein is CASGLSLGPYNSPLHF.

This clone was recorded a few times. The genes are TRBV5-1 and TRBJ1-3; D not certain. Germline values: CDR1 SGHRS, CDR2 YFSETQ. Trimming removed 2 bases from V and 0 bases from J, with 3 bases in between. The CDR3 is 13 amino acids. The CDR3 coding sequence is TGCGCCAGCAGCTTCAGCTCTGGAAACACCATATATTTT. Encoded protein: CASSFSSGNTIYF.

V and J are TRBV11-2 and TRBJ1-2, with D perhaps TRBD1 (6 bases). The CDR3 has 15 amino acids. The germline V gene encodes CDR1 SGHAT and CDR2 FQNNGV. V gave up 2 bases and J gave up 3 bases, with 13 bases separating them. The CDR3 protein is CASSLFGGQDYGYTF. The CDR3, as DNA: TGTGCCAGCAGCTTATTCGGGGGGCAGGACTATGGCTACACCTTC.

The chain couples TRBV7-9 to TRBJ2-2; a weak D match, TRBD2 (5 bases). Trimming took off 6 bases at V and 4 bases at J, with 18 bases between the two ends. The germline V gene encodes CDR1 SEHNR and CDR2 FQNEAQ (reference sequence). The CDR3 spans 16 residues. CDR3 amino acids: CASSQGYGLATGELFF. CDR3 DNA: TGTGCCAGCAGTCAAGGGTACGGACTGGCCACCGGGGAGCTGTTTTTT.

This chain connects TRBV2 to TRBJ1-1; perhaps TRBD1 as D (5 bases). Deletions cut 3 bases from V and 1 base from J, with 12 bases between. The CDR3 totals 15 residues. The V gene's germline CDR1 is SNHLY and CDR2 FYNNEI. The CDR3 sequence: CASSDRELSNTEAFF. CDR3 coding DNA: TGTGCCAGCAGTGACAGGGAACTTTCGAACACTGAAGCTTTCTTT.

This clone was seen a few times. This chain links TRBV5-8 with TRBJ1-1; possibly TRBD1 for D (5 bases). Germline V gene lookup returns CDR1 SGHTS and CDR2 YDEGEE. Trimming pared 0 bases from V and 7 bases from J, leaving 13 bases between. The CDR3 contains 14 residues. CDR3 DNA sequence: TGTGCCAGCAGCTTGGAGCTAGGGGAGGATGAAGCTTTCTTT. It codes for CASSLELGEDEAFF.